The 12 T cell receptor beta chains below come from one sample, sequenced in a study of T cell responses to AZD1222 COVID-19 vaccine. TCRdb's copy holds only in-frame clones and misses some; the assay was immunoSEQ multiplex PCR. The table shows around 130,000 clones, with roughly 93% occurring only once. Sequences were derived from peripheral blood, sampled on day 0 of AZD1222 vaccination. These receptor sequences come from an adult in good health.

This chain joins TRBV20-1 and TRBJ1-2; TRBD1 agrees at 8 bases. CDR3 length equals 14 residues. Unmatched junction bases numbered 7, after V lost 3 bases and J lost 4 bases. Germline CDR1 is DFQATT and CDR2 is SNEGSKA (reference sequence). This CDR3 is CSASSQGAVYGYTF. The CDR3, as DNA: TGCAGTGCTAGTTCCCAGGGGGCAGTCTATGGCTACACCTTC.

This chain connects TRBV11-2 to TRBJ1-2; 10 bases agree with TRBD1. V lost 4 bases to trimming and J lost 6 bases; unmatched junction nucleotides: 5. The CDR3 extends over 14 amino acids. CDR1 and CDR2 from the germline V gene are SGHAT and FQNNGV. The CDR3 reads CASSYQTGGNGYTF. In nucleotides, the CDR3 is TGTGCCAGCAGCTACCAGACAGGGGGCAATGGCTACACCTTC.

In this sample, this clone turned up once. The V and J genes are TRBV5-1 and TRBJ2-3, with 12 nucleotides matching TRBD2. Germline assignment: CDR1 SGHRS and CDR2 YFSETQ. The CDR3 extends over 16 amino acids. V shed 3 bases and J 6 bases; nucleotides not matched to a gene: 8. DNA for the CDR3: TGCGCCAGCAGCTGGACTAGCGGGGTCCGTGGCGATACGCAGTATTTT. It translates to CASSWTSGVRGDTQYF.

The chain has TRBV18 and TRBJ2-5; D remains unclear. The CDR3 is 13 amino acids. Per the germline V gene, CDR1 is KGHSH and CDR2 is LQKENI. Trimming removed 0 bases at V and 5 bases at J, with 7 bases between. The CDR3 coding sequence is TGTGCCAGCTCACCACCCGCCCGGGAGACCCAGTACTTC. It codes for CASSPPARETQYF.

This sequence joins TRBV30 and TRBJ1-1; tentative D call: TRBD1 (5 bases). V was shortened by 0 bases and J by 4 bases, with 12 bases between the two germline ends. Germline V gene lookup returns CDR1 GTSNPN and CDR2 SVGIG (reference sequence). The CDR3 runs 14 residues. The CDR3 DNA sequence: TGTGCCTGGAGTGTAGCGGGGGTTGGCACTGAAGCTTTCTTT. Its protein product is CAWSVAGVGTEAFF.

The chain uses TRBV5-4 and TRBJ2-3; a weak D match, TRBD2 (6 bases). The CDR3 loop spans 14 amino acids. Trimming took off 2 bases at V and 1 base at J, with 8 bases between the two ends. Germline V gene data show CDR1 as SGHNT and CDR2 as YYREEE (reference sequence). CDR3 bases: TGTGCCAGCAGCTTCCCTAGCGGCACAGATACGCAGTATTTT. Encoded protein: CASSFPSGTDTQYF.

The chain links TRBV2 to TRBJ2-2, with TRBD2 as a possible D gene (5 bases). Germline V gene lookup returns CDR1 SNHLY and CDR2 FYNNEI. Between the trimmed V and J ends, which lost 4 bases and 5 bases, there was a span of 17 bases. The CDR3 spans 16 residues. The DNA of the CDR3 is TGTGCCAGCAGTGTGATTCGTGGGCGAGGGACCGGGGAGCTGTTTTTT. The encoded protein is CASSVIRGRGTGELFF.

The rearrangement uses TRBV9 and TRBJ1-1; D is perhaps TRBD1 (5 bases). The V and J ends lost 0 bases and 5 bases respectively, with 17 bases between them. The CDR3 consists of 16 residues. The germline gives CDR1 SGDLS, CDR2 YYNGEE. CDR3 sequence (DNA): TGTGCCAGCAGCGTAGAAGGGGTCACCGTCGGGACTGAAGCTTTCTTT. It yields the protein CASSVEGVTVGTEAFF.

The chain couples TRBV10-3 to TRBJ1-2; TRBD1 matches at 10 bases. With V trimmed by 4 bases and J by 0 bases, 17 bases remained unmatched. Germline V CDR1 and CDR2: ENHRY, SYGVKD. The length of the CDR3 is 20 residues. The DNA for the CDR3 is TGTGCCATCAGTGTCCCGCCCCCAGGGACAGGGGCGATAACTAACTATGGCTACACCTTC. Residues: CAISVPPPGTGAITNYGYTF.

This clone has ten or more counts. The chain combines TRBV4-1 with TRBJ1-5; 9 bases align to TRBD1. Germline CDR1 reads MGHRA; CDR2 reads YSYEKL. The CDR3 is made up of 14 amino acids. J gave up 16 bases and V 3 bases, and 13 bases lay outside the gene matches. CDR3 in amino acids: CASSQNGGDRVGHF. For the CDR3, the DNA is TGCGCCAGCAGCCAGAATGGGGGGGACAGGGTCGGACATTTT.

This sequence joins TRBV2 and TRBJ1-3; 7 bases are a match to TRBD1. The CDR3 extends over 16 amino acids. CDR1 SNHLY and CDR2 FYNNEI come from the germline V gene. Trimming removed 8 bases from V and 0 bases from J; junction bases left unmatched: 10. The CDR3 DNA follows: TGTGCCAGCGTGCGGACAGGTCTTAGCTCTGGAAACACCATATATTTT. Its translation: CASVRTGLSSGNTIYF.

This chain connects TRBV7-4 to TRBJ1-5; maybe TRBD1 (5 bases). This CDR3 has 12 amino acids. Looked up from germline, CDR1 is SGHVT and CDR2 is SQSDAQ. With 4 bases removed from V and 13 bases from J, the gap between germline ends came to 14 bases. The CDR3 reads CASSSPRDLQHF. CDR3 nucleotides: TGTGCCAGCAGCTCCCCCCGGGACCTACAGCATTTT. Full variable domain (remainder filled in from reference TRBV7-4 and TRBJ1-5): GAGVSQSPRYKVAKRGRDVALRCDSISGHVTLYWYRQTLGQGSEVLTYSQSDAQRDKSGRPSGRFSAERPERSVSTLKIQRTEQGDSAVYLCASSSPRDLQHFGDGTRLSIL.